Listed below are T cell receptor beta chains from one sample, sequenced in a study of blood T cell repertoires in COVID-19. Libraries were prepared by immunoSEQ multiplex PCR; TCRdb keeps only in-frame clonotypes and omits some of them. The table shows a few hundred thousand clones, with more than 70% occurring only once. Material for sequencing was peripheral blood. Every receptor here comes from a woman aged 45 to 65 with COVID-19, enrolled during active disease. The CDR3 runs from the conserved cysteine through the conserved F or W. A D gene is named only where the DNA matches it firmly. Size is omitted from some rows. Given values are once, few, many or a class for expanded clones.

J gene: TRBJ1-5
D gene: .
V gene: TRBV10-3
clone size: .
CDR3 DNA: TGTGCCATCAGTGACGGGACAAATCAGCCCCAGCATTTT
CDR3 protein: CAISDGTNQPQHF

J gene: TRBJ2-3
D gene: .
V gene: TRBV5-4
clone size: .
CDR3 DNA: TGTGCCAGCAGCTTCTGGACTAGCACAGATACGCAGTATTTT
CDR3 protein: CASSFWTSTDTQYF

J gene: TRBJ1-2
D gene: .
V gene: TRBV12-3/TRBV12-4
clone size: .
CDR3 DNA: TGTGCCAGCAGTCCTAGCCGTTGGGGCTACACCTTC
CDR3 protein: CASSPSRWGYTF

J gene: TRBJ2-1
D gene: TRBD1
V gene: TRBV30
clone size: once
CDR3 DNA: TGTGCCTCTCGGACAGGGAGCTCCTACAATGAGCAGTTCTTC
CDR3 protein: CASRTGSSYNEQFF

J gene: TRBJ1-5
D gene: .
V gene: TRBV7-9
clone size: .
CDR3 DNA: TGTGCCAGCAGCCCCGGACAGTATAGCAATCAGCCCCAGCATTTT
CDR3 protein: CASSPGQYSNQPQHF

J gene: TRBJ1-1
D gene: .
V gene: TRBV7-3
clone size: .
CDR3 DNA: TGTGCCAGCAGCTTAGGGCACCAGAACACTGAAGCTTTCTTT
CDR3 protein: CASSLGHQNTEAFF

J gene: TRBJ2-5
D gene: TRBD2
V gene: TRBV6-1
clone size: .
CDR3 DNA: TGTGCCAGCAGTGAAGTAGGACTAGCGGGAGAGACCCAGTACTTC
CDR3 protein: CASSEVGLAGETQYF

J gene: TRBJ1-2
D gene: .
V gene: TRBV27
clone size: .
CDR3 DNA: TGTGCCAGCAGTTTAGGGACACCGAACTATGGCTACACCTTC
CDR3 protein: CASSLGTPNYGYTF

J gene: TRBJ2-7
D gene: .
V gene: TRBV18
clone size: .
CDR3 DNA: TGTGCCAGCTCACCACCATCAGGCAGGGAAGGCGAGCAGTACTTC
CDR3 protein: CASSPPSGREGEQYF

J gene: TRBJ1-3
D gene: TRBD1
V gene: TRBV9
clone size: .
CDR3 DNA: TGTGCCAGCAGCCCGGGGACAGGGGGCTCTGGAAACACCATATATTTT
CDR3 protein: CASSPGTGGSGNTIYF

J gene: TRBJ1-1
D gene: .
V gene: TRBV29-1
clone size: few
CDR3 DNA: TGCAGCGTTGGGGGGGATGAAGCTTTCTTT
CDR3 protein: CSVGGDEAFF

J gene: TRBJ1-5
D gene: .
V gene: TRBV6-5
clone size: .
CDR3 DNA: TGTGCCAGCAGTTCCCGGGGGGGGTCCCAGCCCCAGCATTTT
CDR3 protein: CASSSRGGSQPQHF

J gene: TRBJ1-2
D gene: .
V gene: TRBV10-3
clone size: few
CDR3 DNA: TGTGCCATCAGTGAGGGGAGTCATGGCTACACCTTC
CDR3 protein: CAISEGSHGYTF

J gene: TRBJ2-2
D gene: TRBD1
V gene: TRBV5-6
clone size: .
CDR3 DNA: TGTGCCAGCAGCTTTTTATCAGGGGGACCAGCCGGGGAGCTGTTTTTT
CDR3 protein: CASSFLSGGPAGELFF

J gene: TRBJ2-3
D gene: .
V gene: TRBV5-1
clone size: .
CDR3 DNA: TGCGCCAGCAGCTCGACTTCATACACAGATACGCAGTATTTT
CDR3 protein: CASSSTSYTDTQYF

J gene: TRBJ2-2
D gene: TRBD1
V gene: TRBV9
clone size: .
CDR3 DNA: TGTGCCAGCAGCTTCGGACAGGCGAACATGGAACCCGGGGAGCTGTTTTTT
CDR3 protein: CASSFGQANMEPGELFF